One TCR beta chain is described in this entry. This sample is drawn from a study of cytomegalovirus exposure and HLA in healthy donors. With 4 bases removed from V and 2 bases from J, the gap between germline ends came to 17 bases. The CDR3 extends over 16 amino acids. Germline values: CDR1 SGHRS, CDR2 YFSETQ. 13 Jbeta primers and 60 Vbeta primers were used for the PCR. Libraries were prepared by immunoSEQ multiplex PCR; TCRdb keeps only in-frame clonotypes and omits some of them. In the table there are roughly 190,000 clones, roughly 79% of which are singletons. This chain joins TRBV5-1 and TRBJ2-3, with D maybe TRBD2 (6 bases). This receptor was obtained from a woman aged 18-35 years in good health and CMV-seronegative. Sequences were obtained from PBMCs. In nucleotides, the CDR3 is TGCGCCAGCAGCCCTCGGAGGGAGTCAATCACAGATACGCAGTATTTT. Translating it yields CASSPRRESITDTQYF.